Listed here are 24 T cell receptor beta chains from one sample, sequenced in a study of CD8 T cells in ankylosing spondylitis. TCRdb ran MiXCR on the 5' RACE reads and lists one entry per CDR3 protein. In the table there are fewer than 550,000 distinct CDR3 sequences, approximately 5.3% of which are singletons. Their specific antigens are unknown. Whole-study findings and limits: What seemed typical of ankylosing spondylitis blood was a TCR beta motif built from several highly homologous variants.

The sample was blood, either unsorted or a sorted T cell fraction (not recorded which). These TCRs come from a male donor with ankylosing spondylitis.

This clonotype showed up many times. The chain links TRBV7-2 to TRBJ1-4, with 7 bases lining up with TRBD1. In germline, CDR1 is SGHTA, CDR2 FQGNSA. After removal of 5 bases from V and 5 bases from J, the junction contained 11 bases not matched to a gene. The length of the CDR3 is 16 residues. The CDR3 DNA reads as TGTGCCAGCAGCCCAGGACAGGCTTTGGGAAATGAAAAACTGTTTTTT. Protein: CASSPGQALGNEKLFF.

This clonotype was observed many times. This chain connects TRBV7-8 to TRBJ1-1, with TRBD1 matching 10 bases. J was trimmed by 5 bases and V by 4 bases; bases with no gene match: 13. CDR1 SGHVS and CDR2 FQNEAQ come from the germline V gene. This CDR3 region has 17 residues. CDR3 amino acids: CASSSSPGTGVRTEAFF. CDR3 DNA: TGTGCCAGCAGCTCCAGTCCCGGGACAGGGGTCAGAACTGAAGCTTTCTTT.

This clonotype was seen ten or more times. The V gene is TRBV28, the J gene TRBJ2-3, with D hard to call. Germline-derived CDR1 and CDR2 are MDHEN and SYDVKM. V lost 5 bases and J lost 3, with 18 bases in between. This CDR3 spans 16 amino acids. DNA for the CDR3: TGTGCCAGCAGTCCTCGAGGACGGGCGAGGACAGATACGCAGTATTTT. Amino acid sequence: CASSPRGRARTDTQYF.

Many counts were recorded for this clonotype. This CDR3 reads CASRSGMTGSGNTIYF. CDR3 DNA: TGTGCCAGCAGGTCAGGAATGACGGGCTCTGGAAACACCATATATTTT. This chain links TRBV12-3 or TRBV12-4 with TRBJ1-3; D remains ambiguous. V dropped 6 bases and J dropped 0 bases, with 15 bases sitting between them. The CDR3 is made up of 16 amino acids.

This clonotype was picked up many times. V gene TRBV15 combines with J gene TRBJ1-1; a possible D gene is TRBD1 (6 bases). The length of the CDR3 is 15 residues. V gave up 3 bases and J gave up 2 bases, with 13 bases separating them. Germline assignment: CDR1 LNHNV and CDR2 YYDKDF (reference sequence). CDR3 in DNA: TGTGCCACCAGCAGGTTACTACAGGGAAACACTGAAGCTTTCTTT. Translating it yields CATSRLLQGNTEAFF.

This clonotype was seen repeatedly, ten times or more. The V and J genes are TRBV6-5 and TRBJ1-6; the D is unclear. The V end lost 2 bases, the J end lost 11 bases, and 10 bases lay between the germline ends. The CDR3 sequence is 13 residues long. The V gene's germline CDR1 is MNHEY and CDR2 SVGAGI. CDR3 residues: CASSYQGGTPLHF. DNA for the CDR3: TGTGCCAGCAGTTACCAAGGAGGGACACCCCTCCACTTT.

In this sample, this clonotype turned up many times. The genes are TRBV29-1 and TRBJ2-7; 8 nucleotides agree with TRBD1. The CDR3 is 13 residues long. The germline V gene encodes CDR1 SQVTM and CDR2 ANQGSEA. Unmatched junction bases numbered 4, after V lost 4 bases and J lost 2 bases. CDR3 in DNA: TGCAGCGTTGCGACAGGGGATGCCTACGAGCAGTACTTC. This encodes CSVATGDAYEQYF.

CDR3 sequence (DNA): TGTGCCAGCAGCCAAGCACAGGCCTCTTCCTACGAGCAGTACTTC. As protein: CASSQAQASSYEQYF. The genes are TRBV4-2 and TRBJ2-7; D may be TRBD1 (5 bases). The V end lost 1 base, the J end lost 1 base, and 11 bases lay between the germline ends. Germline V lookup: CDR1 LGHNA, CDR2 YNFKEQ. The CDR3 covers 15 residues.

The V call is TRBV7-2, the J call TRBJ2-5, with D uncertain. CDR3 length equals 16 residues. V was clipped by 1 base and J by 2 bases, with 14 bases between them. Germline V gene sequence: CDR1 SGHTA, CDR2 FQGNSA. The CDR3 DNA sequence: TGTGCCAGCAGCTTAGGAGGCCGGGCCGAGCAAGAGACCCAGTACTTC. This sequence encodes CASSLGGRAEQETQYF. The full variable domain, rest sourced from reference TRBV7-2 and TRBJ2-5, is GAGVSQSPSNKVTEKGKDVELRCDPISGHTALYWYRQSLGQGLEFLIYFQGNSAPDKSGLPSDRFSAERTGGSVSTLTIQRTQQEDSAVYLCASSLGGRAEQETQYFGPGTRLLVL.

This clonotype was detected a few times. The rearrangement uses TRBV2 and TRBJ2-3, with D unresolved. There are 15 residues in the CDR3. CDR1 and CDR2 from the germline V gene are SNHLY and FYNNEI. The V end lost 3 bases, the J end lost 5 bases, and 15 bases lay between the germline ends. The DNA for the CDR3 is TGTGCCAGCAGTGATAAGATCAAATGGGGAGATACGCAGTATTTT. This sequence encodes CASSDKIKWGDTQYF.

This clonotype appeared many times. The CDR3 region has the DNA TGCGCCAGCAGCCGCGGACAGGCCGGAGACTATGGCTACACCTTC. Its protein product is CASSRGQAGDYGYTF. This chain links TRBV5-1 with TRBJ1-2, with 7 bases identical to TRBD1. Germline lookup yields CDR1 SGHRS and CDR2 YFSETQ. Trimming cost V 4 bases and J 3 bases; bases outside gene matches: 9. The CDR3 contains 15 residues.

The chain links TRBV6-5 to TRBJ2-5, with D maybe TRBD1 (7 bases). V was cut by 3 bases and J by 5 bases, with 19 bases left in between. This CDR3 has 16 amino acids. The V gene's germline CDR1 is MNHEY and CDR2 SVGAGI. The CDR3 loop is CASSYSRQGGLETQYF. CDR3 DNA: TGTGCCAGCAGTTATTCACGGCAGGGGGGCTTGGAGACCCAGTACTTC.

This clonotype was recorded many times. This chain links TRBV29-1 with TRBJ2-2, with TRBD1 matching 7 bases. The CDR3 extends over 14 amino acids. V dropped 5 bases and J dropped 5; count of bases not matched to a gene: 8. From germline, CDR1 is SQVTM and CDR2 ANQGSEA. The CDR3 loop is CSVRTGFQTGELFF. Written as DNA, the CDR3 is TGCAGCGTTCGGACAGGATTCCAAACCGGGGAGCTGTTTTTT.

This clonotype was detected many times. The chain combines TRBV5-1 with TRBJ1-1; 7 nucleotides match TRBD1. The CDR3 covers 16 residues. V lost 0 bases and J lost 0; bases outside the gene matches: 5. Germline V gives CDR1 SGHRS, CDR2 YFSETQ. Here the CDR3 reads CASSLEGGRMNTEAFF. The CDR3 DNA sequence: TGCGCCAGCAGCTTGGAAGGGGGCAGGATGAACACTGAAGCTTTCTTT.

This clonotype was observed many times. The V gene is TRBV28, the J gene TRBJ2-7, with 8 positions matching TRBD2. The CDR3 is 11 residues long. After removal of 10 bases from V and 3 bases from J, the junction contained 2 bases not matched to a gene. Germline-derived CDR1 and CDR2 are MDHEN and SYDVKM. CDR3 amino acids: CATGLDYEQYF. The CDR3 DNA is TGTGCCACGGGACTAGACTACGAGCAGTACTTC.

The gene calls are TRBV7-2 and TRBJ2-7; the match to TRBD1 covers 10 bases. The CDR3 runs to 13 residues. Germline V gene sequence: CDR1 SGHTA, CDR2 FQGNSA. The V segment lost 7 bases and the J segment 4 bases; nucleotides outside the gene matches: 4. Here the CDR3 reads CASTGGQGYEQYF. In DNA, the CDR3 is TGTGCCAGCACTGGGGGACAGGGGTACGAGCAGTACTTC.

This clonotype was observed many times. J is TRBJ1-1 and V is TRBV5-1, with a tentative D call TRBD1 (5 bases). The CDR3 length is 13 residues. In germline, CDR1 is SGHRS, CDR2 YFSETQ. V lost 2 bases and J lost 6, with 11 bases in between. CDR3 in amino acids: CASSLITGAEAFF. The CDR3 DNA follows: TGCGCCAGCAGCTTAATAACGGGGGCTGAAGCTTTCTTT.

The sample holds a few counts of this clonotype. The gene calls are TRBV2 and TRBJ2-1; D remains unclear. Germline V gene lookup returns CDR1 SNHLY and CDR2 FYNNEI. This CDR3 has 14 amino acids. Trimming stripped 6 bases from V and 1 base from J, with 10 bases between. CDR3 sequence reads: CASRYLDSYNEQFF. The DNA of the CDR3 is TGTGCCAGCAGGTACTTGGATTCCTACAATGAGCAGTTCTTC.

This clonotype showed up just a few times. The chain has TRBV12-3 or TRBV12-4 and TRBJ2-6; D ambiguous. V was cut by 3 bases and J by 0 bases, with 6 bases left in between. This CDR3 is 15 amino acids long. The CDR3 loop reads CASSFQFSGANVLTF. CDR3 coding DNA: TGTGCCAGCAGTTTTCAGTTCTCTGGGGCCAACGTCCTGACTTTC.

The chain recombines TRBV28 with TRBJ1-2, with D hard to call. V lost 5 bases and J 0 bases, leaving 13 bases between the germline ends. Germline CDR1 reads MDHEN; CDR2 reads SYDVKM. The CDR3 runs 15 residues. The CDR3 DNA sequence: TGTGCCAGCAGTAAAATCGGACTGGCTAACTATGGCTACACCTTC. This encodes CASSKIGLANYGYTF.

Ten or more counts support this clonotype. This sequence joins TRBV4-1 and TRBJ1-1; no clear D gene. CDR1 MGHRA and CDR2 YSYEKL come from the germline V gene. Trimming removed 2 bases from V and 6 bases from J, with 13 bases in between. The CDR3 has 14 amino acids. CDR3 DNA sequence: TGCGCCAGCAGCCAAATAAGCGTGGAACCTGAAGCTTTCTTT. It specifies CASSQISVEPEAFF.

This clonotype was found many times. V and J are TRBV4-3 and TRBJ2-3, with 8 positions matching TRBD2. The V and J ends lost 0 bases and 4 bases, in that order; junction bases with no gene match: 3. This CDR3 region has 15 residues. CDR1 and CDR2 from the germline V gene are LGHNA and YSLEER. CDR3 sequence: CASSQEQRGSDTQYF. The CDR3 DNA reads TGCGCCAGCAGCCAAGAACAGCGGGGGTCAGATACGCAGTATTTT.

This clonotype has ten or more counts. This rearrangement joins TRBV3-1 to TRBJ2-5; D gene uncertain. Trimming shortened V by 0 bases and J by 2 bases, and 10 bases separated the two germline ends. The germline gives CDR1 LGHDT, CDR2 YNNKEL (reference sequence). The CDR3 contains 15 residues. CDR3 loop: CASSQDLLVQETQYF. CDR3 in DNA: TGTGCCAGCAGCCAAGATTTATTGGTTCAAGAGACCCAGTACTTC.

Only a few counts were recorded for this clonotype. This chain connects TRBV18 to TRBJ1-5; 12 bases agree with TRBD1. Germline values: CDR1 KGHSH, CDR2 LQKENI. Trimming at V came to 6 bases and at J to 0 bases, leaving 9 bases not matched to a gene. The CDR3 loop spans 18 amino acids. CDR3 protein: CASSPGTGGSYSNQPQHF. The CDR3 DNA reads TGTGCCAGCTCTCCCGGGACAGGGGGCTCTTATAGCAATCAGCCCCAGCATTTT.